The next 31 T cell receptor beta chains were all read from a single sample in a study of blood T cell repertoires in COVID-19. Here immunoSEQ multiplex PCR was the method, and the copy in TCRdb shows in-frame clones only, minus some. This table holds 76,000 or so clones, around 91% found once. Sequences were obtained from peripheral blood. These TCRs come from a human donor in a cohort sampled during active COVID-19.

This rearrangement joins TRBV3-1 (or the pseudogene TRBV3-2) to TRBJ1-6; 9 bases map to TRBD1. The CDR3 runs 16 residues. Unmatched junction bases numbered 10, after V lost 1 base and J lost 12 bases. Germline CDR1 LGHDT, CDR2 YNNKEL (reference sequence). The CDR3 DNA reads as TGTGCCAGCAGCCAAGGGGGCGGGACAGGGCTCCTACCCCTCCACTTT. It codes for CASSQGGGTGLLPLHF.

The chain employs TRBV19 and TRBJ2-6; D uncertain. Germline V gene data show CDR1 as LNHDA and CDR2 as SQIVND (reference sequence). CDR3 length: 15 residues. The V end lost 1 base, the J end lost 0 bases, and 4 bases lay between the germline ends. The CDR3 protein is CASSIVSSGANVLTF. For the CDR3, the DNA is TGTGCCAGTAGTATAGTATCCTCTGGGGCCAACGTCCTGACTTTC.

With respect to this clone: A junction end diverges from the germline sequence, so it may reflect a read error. The CDR3 DNA reads TGTGCCAGCAGCCAAGTAGAGGGCCTAGCGGGTAAGGACTTC. This sequence encodes CASSQVEGLAGKDF. This chain connects TRBV4-2 to TRBJ2-5; 8 bases are shared with TRBD2. The CDR3 sequence is 14 residues long. Germline values: CDR1 LGHNA, CDR2 YNFKEQ.

CDR3 DNA sequence: TGTGCCAGCAGCCCTTATTCAACTAATGAAAAACTGTTTTTT. Encoded protein: CASSPYSTNEKLFF. The gene calls are TRBV6-2 or TRBV6-3 and TRBJ1-4; D is unclear. The CDR3 extends over 14 amino acids. Germline V gene sequence: CDR1 MNHEY, CDR2 SVGEGT. V lost 6 bases to trimming and J lost 0 bases, with 8 bases between them.

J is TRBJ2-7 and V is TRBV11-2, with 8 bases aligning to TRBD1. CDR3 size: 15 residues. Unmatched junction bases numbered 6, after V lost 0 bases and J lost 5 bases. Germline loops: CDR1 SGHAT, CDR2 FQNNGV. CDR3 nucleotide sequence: TGTGCCAGCAGCTTAGACCGGACAGGGTGGGACGAGCAGTACTTC. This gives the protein CASSLDRTGWDEQYF.

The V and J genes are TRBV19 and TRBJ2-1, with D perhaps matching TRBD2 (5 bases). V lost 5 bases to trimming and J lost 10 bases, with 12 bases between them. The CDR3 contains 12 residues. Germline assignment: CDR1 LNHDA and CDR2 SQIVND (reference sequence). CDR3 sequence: CASSVSGVEQFF. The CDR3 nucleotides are TGTGCCAGTAGTGTCTCCGGGGTCGAGCAGTTCTTC.

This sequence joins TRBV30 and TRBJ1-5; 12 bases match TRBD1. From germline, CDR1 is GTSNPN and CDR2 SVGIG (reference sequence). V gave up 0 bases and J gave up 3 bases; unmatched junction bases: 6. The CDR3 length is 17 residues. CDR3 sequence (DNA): TGTGCCTGGAGTGTACCCGGGACAGGGGGCGTCAATCAGCCCCAGCATTTT. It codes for CAWSVPGTGGVNQPQHF.

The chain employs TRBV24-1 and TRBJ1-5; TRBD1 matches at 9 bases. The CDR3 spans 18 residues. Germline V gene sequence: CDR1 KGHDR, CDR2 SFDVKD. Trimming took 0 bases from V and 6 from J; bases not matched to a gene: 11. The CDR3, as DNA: TGTGCCACCAGTGATTTGCGGGGAACAGGGGGCGGGTTTCAGCCCCAGCATTTT. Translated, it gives CATSDLRGTGGGFQPQHF.

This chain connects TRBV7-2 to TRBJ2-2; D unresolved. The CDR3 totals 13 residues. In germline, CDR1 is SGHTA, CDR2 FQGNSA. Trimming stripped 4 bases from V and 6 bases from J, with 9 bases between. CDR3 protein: CASSSFQAGELFF. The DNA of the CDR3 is TGTGCCAGCAGCTCCTTTCAGGCCGGGGAGCTGTTTTTT.

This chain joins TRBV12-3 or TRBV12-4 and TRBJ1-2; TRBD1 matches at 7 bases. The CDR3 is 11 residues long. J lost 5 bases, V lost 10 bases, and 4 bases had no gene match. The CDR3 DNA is TGTGCCACCCGACAGGGTTATGGCTACACCTTC. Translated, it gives CATRQGYGYTF.

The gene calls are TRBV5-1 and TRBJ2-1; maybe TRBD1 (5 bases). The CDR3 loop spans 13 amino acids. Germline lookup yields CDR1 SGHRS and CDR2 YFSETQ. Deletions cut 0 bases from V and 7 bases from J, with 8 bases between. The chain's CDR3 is CASSLVGANEQFF. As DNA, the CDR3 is TGCGCCAGCAGCTTGGTAGGGGCGAATGAGCAGTTCTTC.

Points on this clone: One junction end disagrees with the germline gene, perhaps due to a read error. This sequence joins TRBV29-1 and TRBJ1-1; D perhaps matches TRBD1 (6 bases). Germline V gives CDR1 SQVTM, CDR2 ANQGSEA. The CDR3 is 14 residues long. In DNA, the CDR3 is TGCGGCGTGGGGGACACCCGTATGAACACTGAAGCTTTCTTT. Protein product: CGVGDTRMNTEAFF.

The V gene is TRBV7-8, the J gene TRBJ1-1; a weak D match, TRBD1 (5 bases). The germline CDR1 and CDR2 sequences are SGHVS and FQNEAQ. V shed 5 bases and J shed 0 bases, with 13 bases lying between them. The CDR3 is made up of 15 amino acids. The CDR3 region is CASSTSTAMNTEAFF. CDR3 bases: TGTGCCAGCAGCACGTCGACAGCCATGAACACTGAAGCTTTCTTT. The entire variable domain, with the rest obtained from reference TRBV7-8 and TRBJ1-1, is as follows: GAGVSQSPRYKVAKRGQDVALRCDPISGHVSLFWYQQALGQGPEFLTYFQNEAQLDKSGLPSDRFFAERPEGSVSTLKIQRTQQEDSAVYLCASSTSTAMNTEAFFGQGTRLTVV.

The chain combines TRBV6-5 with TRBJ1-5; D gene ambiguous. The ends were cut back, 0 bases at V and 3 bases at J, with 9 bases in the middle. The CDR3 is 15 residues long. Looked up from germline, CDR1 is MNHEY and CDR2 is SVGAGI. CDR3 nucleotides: TGTGCCAGCAGTTACTCCTCCTCCCCCAATCAGCCCCAGCATTTT. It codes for CASSYSSSPNQPQHF.

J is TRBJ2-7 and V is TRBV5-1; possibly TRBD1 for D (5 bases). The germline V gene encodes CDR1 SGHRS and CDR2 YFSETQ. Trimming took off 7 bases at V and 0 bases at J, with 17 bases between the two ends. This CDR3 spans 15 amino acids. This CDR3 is CASALDGQFSYEQYF. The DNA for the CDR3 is TGCGCCAGCGCCCTGGACGGACAATTCTCCTACGAGCAGTACTTC.

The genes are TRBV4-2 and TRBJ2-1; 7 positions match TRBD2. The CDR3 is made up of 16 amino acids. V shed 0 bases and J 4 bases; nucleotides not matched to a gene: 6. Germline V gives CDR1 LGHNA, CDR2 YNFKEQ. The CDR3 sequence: CASSQDPTGGYNEQFF. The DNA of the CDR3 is TGTGCCAGCAGCCAAGACCCCACGGGGGGATACAATGAGCAGTTCTTC.

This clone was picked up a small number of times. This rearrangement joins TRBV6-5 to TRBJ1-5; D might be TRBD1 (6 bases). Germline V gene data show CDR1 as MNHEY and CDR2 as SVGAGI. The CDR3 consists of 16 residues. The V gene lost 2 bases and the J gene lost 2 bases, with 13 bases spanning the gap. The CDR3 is CASSYAGGEGNQPQHF. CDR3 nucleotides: TGTGCCAGCAGTTACGCGGGGGGCGAGGGCAATCAGCCCCAGCATTTT.

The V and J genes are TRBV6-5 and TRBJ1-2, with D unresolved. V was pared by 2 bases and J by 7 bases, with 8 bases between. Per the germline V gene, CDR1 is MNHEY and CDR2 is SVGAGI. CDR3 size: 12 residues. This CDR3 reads CASSYRGFGYTF. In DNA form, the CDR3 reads TGTGCCAGCAGTTACAGAGGGTTTGGCTACACCTTC.

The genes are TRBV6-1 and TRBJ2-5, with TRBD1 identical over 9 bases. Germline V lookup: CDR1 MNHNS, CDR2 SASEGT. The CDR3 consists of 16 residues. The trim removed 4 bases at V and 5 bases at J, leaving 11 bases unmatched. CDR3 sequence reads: CASSVFSGQGIETQYF. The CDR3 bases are TGTGCCAGCAGTGTATTTTCGGGACAGGGTATCGAGACCCAGTACTTC.

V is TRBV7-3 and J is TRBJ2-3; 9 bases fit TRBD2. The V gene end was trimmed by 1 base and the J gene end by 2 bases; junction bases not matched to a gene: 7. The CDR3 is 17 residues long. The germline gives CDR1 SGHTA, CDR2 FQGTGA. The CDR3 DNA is TGTGCCAGCAGCTTAAATATTGCGGGGGGGTTCACAGATACGCAGTATTTT. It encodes CASSLNIAGGFTDTQYF. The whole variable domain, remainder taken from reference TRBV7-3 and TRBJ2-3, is GAGVSQTPSNKVTEKGKYVELRCDPISGHTALYWYRQSLGQGPEFLIYFQGTGAADDSGLPNDRFFAVRPEGSVSTLKIQRTERGDSAVYLCASSLNIAGGFTDTQYFGPGTRLTVL.

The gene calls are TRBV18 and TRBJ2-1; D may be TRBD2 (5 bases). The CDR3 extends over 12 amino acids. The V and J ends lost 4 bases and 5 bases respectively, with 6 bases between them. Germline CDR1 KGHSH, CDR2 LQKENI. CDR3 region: CASSRGNNEQFF. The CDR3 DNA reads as TGTGCCAGCTCACGAGGGAACAATGAGCAGTTCTTC.

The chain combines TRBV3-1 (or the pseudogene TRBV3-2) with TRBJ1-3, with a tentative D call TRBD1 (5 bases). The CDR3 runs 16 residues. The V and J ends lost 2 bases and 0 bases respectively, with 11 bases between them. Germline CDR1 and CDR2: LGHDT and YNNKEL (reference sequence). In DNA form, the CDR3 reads TGTGCCAGCAGCCAAACAGGCGGAACCTCTGGAAACACCATATATTTT. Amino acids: CASSQTGGTSGNTIYF.

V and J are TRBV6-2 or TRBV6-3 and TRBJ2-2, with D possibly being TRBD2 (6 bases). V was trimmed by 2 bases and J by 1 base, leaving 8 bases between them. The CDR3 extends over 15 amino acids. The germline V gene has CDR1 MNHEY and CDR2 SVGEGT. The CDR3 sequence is CASSYGGMNTGELFF. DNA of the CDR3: TGTGCCAGCAGTTACGGGGGGATGAACACCGGGGAGCTGTTTTTT.

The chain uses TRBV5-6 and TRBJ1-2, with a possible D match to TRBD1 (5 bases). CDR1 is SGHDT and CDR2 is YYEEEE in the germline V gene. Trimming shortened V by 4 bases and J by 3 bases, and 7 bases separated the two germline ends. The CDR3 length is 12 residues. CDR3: CASSRGDYGYTF. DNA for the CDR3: TGTGCCAGCAGCAGGGGCGACTATGGCTACACCTTC.

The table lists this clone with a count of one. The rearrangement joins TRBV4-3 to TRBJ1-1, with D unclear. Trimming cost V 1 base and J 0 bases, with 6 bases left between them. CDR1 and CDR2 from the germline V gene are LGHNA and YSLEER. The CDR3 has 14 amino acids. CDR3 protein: CASSQGPMNTEAFF. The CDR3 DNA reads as TGCGCCAGCAGCCAAGGTCCTATGAACACTGAAGCTTTCTTT.

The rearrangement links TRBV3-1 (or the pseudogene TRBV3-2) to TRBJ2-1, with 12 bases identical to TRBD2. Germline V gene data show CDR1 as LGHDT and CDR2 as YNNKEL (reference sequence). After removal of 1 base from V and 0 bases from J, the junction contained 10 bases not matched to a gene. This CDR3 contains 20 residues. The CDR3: CASSQGRLAGGRSSYNEQFF. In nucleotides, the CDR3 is TGTGCCAGCAGCCAAGGGCGTCTAGCGGGGGGGCGGAGCTCCTACAATGAGCAGTTCTTC.

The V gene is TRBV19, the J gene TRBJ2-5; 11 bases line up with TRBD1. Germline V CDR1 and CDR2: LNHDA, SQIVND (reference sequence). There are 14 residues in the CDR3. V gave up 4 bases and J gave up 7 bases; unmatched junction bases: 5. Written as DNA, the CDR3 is TGTGCCAGTAGTAAGGACAGGGGGCAGGGGACCCAGTACTTC. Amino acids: CASSKDRGQGTQYF. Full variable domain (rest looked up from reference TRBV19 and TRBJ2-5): DGGITQSPKYLFRKEGQNVTLSCEQNLNHDAMYWYRQDPGQGLRLIYYSQIVNDFQKGDIAEGYSVSREKKESFPLTVTSAQKNPTAFYLCASSKDRGQGTQYFGPGTRLLVL.

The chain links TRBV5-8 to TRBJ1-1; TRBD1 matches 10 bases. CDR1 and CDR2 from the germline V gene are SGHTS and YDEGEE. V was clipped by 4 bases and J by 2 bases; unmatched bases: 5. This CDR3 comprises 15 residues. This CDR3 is CASSGRTGGNTEAFF. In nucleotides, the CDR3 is TGTGCCAGCAGCGGGCGGACAGGGGGAAACACTGAAGCTTTCTTT.

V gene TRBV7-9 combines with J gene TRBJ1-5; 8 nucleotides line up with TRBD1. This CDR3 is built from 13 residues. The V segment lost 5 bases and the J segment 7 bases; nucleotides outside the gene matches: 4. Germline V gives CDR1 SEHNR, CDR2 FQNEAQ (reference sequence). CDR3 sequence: CASSVRGQQPQHF. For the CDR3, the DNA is TGTGCCAGCAGCGTCAGGGGGCAACAGCCCCAGCATTTT.

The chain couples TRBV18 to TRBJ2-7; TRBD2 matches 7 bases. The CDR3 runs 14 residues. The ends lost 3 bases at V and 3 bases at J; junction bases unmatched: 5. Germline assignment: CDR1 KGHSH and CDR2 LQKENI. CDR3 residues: CASSPGRDYYEQYF. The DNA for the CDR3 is TGTGCCAGCTCACCGGGCCGGGACTACTACGAGCAGTACTTC.

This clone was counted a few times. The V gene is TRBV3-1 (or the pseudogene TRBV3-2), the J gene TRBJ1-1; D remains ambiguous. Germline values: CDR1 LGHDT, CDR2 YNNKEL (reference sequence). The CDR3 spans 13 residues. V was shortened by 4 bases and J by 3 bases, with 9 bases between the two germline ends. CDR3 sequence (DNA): TGTGCCAGCAGCCGAGGGCGGCACACTGAAGCTTTCTTT. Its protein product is CASSRGRHTEAFF.